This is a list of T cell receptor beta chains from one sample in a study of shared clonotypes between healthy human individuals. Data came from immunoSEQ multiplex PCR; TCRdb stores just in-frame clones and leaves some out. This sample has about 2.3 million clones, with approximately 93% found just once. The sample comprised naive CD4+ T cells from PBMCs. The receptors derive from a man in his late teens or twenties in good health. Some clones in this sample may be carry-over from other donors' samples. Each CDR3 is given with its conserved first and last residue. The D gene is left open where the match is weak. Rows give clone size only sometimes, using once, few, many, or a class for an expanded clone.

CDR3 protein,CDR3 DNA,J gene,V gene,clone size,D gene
CASSPPGTVIYEQYF,TGTGCCAGCAGCCCCCCCGGGACAGTAATCTACGAGCAGTACTTC,TRBJ2-7,TRBV7-2,.,TRBD1
CASSQFGQGTTYEQYF,TGTGCCAGCAGCCAATTCGGACAGGGGACAACCTACGAGCAGTACTTC,TRBJ2-7,TRBV4-2,once,TRBD1
CASSIIRGNTIYF,TGTGCCAGTAGTATCATCAGGGGAAACACCATATATTTT,TRBJ1-3,TRBV19,few,.
CASSLLGDTQYF,TGTGCCAGCAGCCTCCTTGGGGATACGCAGTATTTT,TRBJ2-3,TRBV28,.,.
CATRTGEVNYGYTF,TGTGCCACCAGGACAGGGGAGGTTAACTATGGCTACACCTTC,TRBJ1-2,TRBV28,.,TRBD1
CASSLGQGKAFF,TGTGCCAGTAGCCTCGGACAGGGGAAAGCTTTCTTT,TRBJ1-1,TRBV19,once,TRBD1
CASSQEGGDTQYF,TGCGCCAGCAGCCAAGAAGGCGGAGATACGCAGTATTTT,TRBJ2-3,TRBV4-1,.,.
CASSQEGNYGYTF,TGCGCCAGCAGCCAGGAGGGAAACTATGGCTACACCTTC,TRBJ1-2,TRBV4-1,.,.
CASSVVGSLGANVLTF,TGTGCCAGCAGCGTAGTTGGGAGTCTGGGCGCCAACGTCCTGACTTTC,TRBJ2-6,TRBV9,once,.
CASSLGTSGNEQFF,TGTGCCAGCAGCTTAGGAACTAGCGGAAATGAGCAGTTCTTC,TRBJ2-1,TRBV7-2,.,TRBD2
CASSLERGADYGYTF,TGTGCCAGCAGCTTGGAAAGGGGCGCAGACTATGGCTACACCTTC,TRBJ1-2,TRBV5-4,.,.
CASSVGIGTENEKLFF,TGTGCCAGCAGCGTAGGAATAGGGACAGAGAATGAAAAACTGTTTTTT,TRBJ1-4,TRBV9,.,TRBD1
CASSADSLYQPQHF,TGTGCCAGCAGCGCCGACAGCTTATATCAGCCCCAGCATTTT,TRBJ1-5,TRBV6-6,.,.
CASSFNGANTDTQYF,TGTGCCAGCAGCTTCAACGGGGCAAACACAGATACGCAGTATTTT,TRBJ2-3,TRBV7-2,.,.
CASARMTYEQYF,TGTGCCAGCGCCCGCATGACCTACGAGCAGTACTTC,TRBJ2-7,TRBV2,once,.
CASSLGGSTYEQYF,TGTGCCAGCAGCTTAGGAGGGAGTACCTACGAGCAGTACTTC,TRBJ2-7,TRBV7-2,.,.
CASSLVRAGTGELFF,TGTGCCAGCAGTTTGGTGAGGGCCGGTACCGGGGAGCTGTTTTTT,TRBJ2-2,TRBV28,.,.